This record concerns one T cell receptor beta chain sequence. The data derive from a study of blood T cell repertoires in COVID-19. Per the germline V gene, CDR1 is SEHNR and CDR2 is FQNEAQ (reference sequence). There are 16 residues in the CDR3. V gave up 5 bases and J gave up 0 bases; unmatched junction bases: 7. Produced via immunoSEQ multiplex PCR; TCRdb's table is partial and in-frame only. The repertoire has about 62,000 clones, 80% to 95% of them found once; the top ten carry around 6%. This receptor was identified in a human donor in a cohort sampled during active COVID-19. The chain joins TRBV7-9 to TRBJ2-1; 7 bases align to TRBD2. Sequenced sample: peripheral blood. Here the CDR3 reads CASSPQRGSSYNEQFF. CDR3 DNA: TGTGCCAGCAGCCCCCAACGCGGGAGCTCCTACAATGAGCAGTTCTTC.